These 3 T cell receptor beta chains were sequenced from one sample in a study of T cells in Graves' hyperthyroidism and ophthalmopathy. Amplified regions were TCR beta CDR3 sequences from RNA transcripts. First-round RT-PCR of the TCR CDR3 relied on the HTBI primer set. A single record per CDR3 protein comes from TCRdb applying MiXCR to the multiplex PCR reads. The data hold fewer than 650,000 distinct CDR3 sequences, with more than 13% observed a single time. The sequenced sample consisted of blood. The receptors stem from a woman aged 18-29 years with Graves' ophthalmopathy.

This clonotype was counted ten times or more. The chain joins TRBV20-1 to TRBJ2-1; D is perhaps TRBD1 or TRBD2 (5 bases each). Germline V gene sequence: CDR1 DFQATT, CDR2 SNEGSKA (reference sequence). V lost 3 bases to trimming and J lost 0 bases, with 9 bases between them. The CDR3 is made up of 14 amino acids. CDR3 sequence: CSARAGSSYNEQFF. CDR3 DNA: TGCAGTGCTAGGGCAGGGAGCTCCTACAATGAGCAGTTCTTC.

In its sample, this clonotype was seen a few times. V usage is TRBV18 and J usage is TRBJ2-7; 12 bases are a match to TRBD2. CDR3 length equals 15 residues. The V segment lost 4 bases and the J segment 7 bases; nucleotides outside the gene matches: 8. The germline V gene has CDR1 KGHSH and CDR2 LQKENI. The CDR3 region has the DNA TGTGCCAGCTCACGCGTGACTAGCGGGAGATTGGAGCAGTACTTC. Protein product: CASSRVTSGRLEQYF.

This clonotype was observed at least ten times. The chain links TRBV20-1 to TRBJ2-5, with 11 bases that match TRBD2. Germline lookup yields CDR1 DFQATT and CDR2 SNEGSKA (reference sequence). There are 16 residues in the CDR3. V was pared by 5 bases and J by 5 bases, with 13 bases of the junction left unmatched. In DNA, the CDR3 is TGCAGTGCTTTCTGGACTAGCGGGCCTATGAGGGAGACCCAGTACTTC. Translating gives CSAFWTSGPMRETQYF.